One and the same sample provided the 8 T cell receptor beta chains below, sequenced in a study of vaccination effects on CD4 cells after COVID-19. This table comes from immunoSEQ multiplex PCR, and its TCRdb copy is limited to in-frame clones, with some not included. The table has more than 40,000 clones, roughly two thirds seen once. These receptors have no known antigen. Sequencing was preceded by expansion of antigen-specific CD4+ T cells with viral peptide pools in the ViraFEST assay. Cells that had been cultured for 10 days were the source of isolated CD4+ T cells. Testing of the vaccine recipients showed negative nucleocapsid antibodies and no prior SARS-CoV-2 infection. This material consisted of CD4+ T cells from PBMCs cultured with HCoV-OC43 spike peptides, taken before COVID-19 vaccination. Subset defined: HCoV-OC43 spike overlapping peptide pool stimulation. The receptors come from a human donor who received a COVID-19 vaccine.

This rearrangement joins TRBV4-2 to TRBJ2-3; 10 nucleotides agree with TRBD2. Looked up from germline, CDR1 is LGHNA and CDR2 is YNFKEQ. The CDR3 runs to 17 residues. V trimming: 1 base; J trimming: 7 bases; junction bases outside the gene matches: 11. CDR3: CASSQASGGPSANTQYF. CDR3 bases: TGTGCCAGCAGCCAAGCTAGCGGGGGCCCTTCCGCCAATACGCAGTATTTT.

The rearrangement links TRBV5-1 to TRBJ2-3; D gene uncertain. V dropped 0 bases and J dropped 5 bases, with 4 bases sitting between them. The V gene's germline CDR1 is SGHRS and CDR2 YFSETQ. The CDR3 has 12 amino acids. CDR3 amino acids: CASSLGGDTQYF. CDR3 in DNA: TGCGCCAGCAGCTTGGGTGGAGATACGCAGTATTTT.

This chain joins TRBV5-4 and TRBJ2-1, with 12 bases matching TRBD2. V lost 4 bases, J lost 4 bases, and 6 bases stayed unmatched. CDR1 SGHNT and CDR2 YYREEE come from the germline V gene (reference sequence). This CDR3 region has 16 residues. This CDR3 is CASSPPTSGGYNEQFF. The CDR3 DNA follows: TGTGCCAGCAGCCCACCGACTAGCGGGGGATACAATGAGCAGTTCTTC.

This chain uses TRBV19 with TRBJ2-3, with 8 bases identical to TRBD2. The CDR3 extends over 16 amino acids. CDR1 is LNHDA and CDR2 is SQIVND in the germline V gene (reference sequence). V dropped 8 bases and J dropped 0; count of bases not matched to a gene: 10. CDR3 nucleotide sequence: TGTGCCAGTCATATGGTAGCGGGATCTAGCACAGATACGCAGTATTTT. Its protein product is CASHMVAGSSTDTQYF.

CDR3 DNA sequence: TGTGCCAGCAGCACCCAGCTGGGGTTGAACACTGAAGCTTTCTTT. Encoded protein: CASSTQLGLNTEAFF. V and J are TRBV7-2 and TRBJ1-1, with D unresolved. The V and J ends lost 5 bases and 0 bases respectively, with 13 bases between them. Germline CDR1 and CDR2: SGHTA and FQGNSA. The length of the CDR3 is 15 residues.

The genes are TRBV10-3 and TRBJ2-7; TRBD1 aligns across 9 bases. This CDR3 spans 14 amino acids. In germline, CDR1 is ENHRY, CDR2 SYGVKD. V gave up 4 bases and J gave up 2 bases; unmatched junction bases: 3. The CDR3: CAISAGTGTYEQYF. CDR3 nucleotide sequence: TGTGCCATCAGTGCCGGGACAGGGACCTACGAGCAGTACTTC.

Only one count was recorded for this clone. J is TRBJ1-1 and V is TRBV25-1; D is undetermined. Trimming removed 4 bases from V and 0 bases from J, with 9 bases in between. The CDR3 consists of 14 residues. Germline CDR1 and CDR2: MGHDK and SYGVNS. CDR3 protein: CASSGSQVNTEAFF. CDR3 DNA: TGTGCCAGCAGTGGGTCCCAGGTGAACACTGAAGCTTTCTTT.

Details on this clone: One end of the junction varies from germline; a read error may be responsible. J is TRBJ2-3 and V is TRBV7-7, with 7 bases that match TRBD1. The CDR3 contains 14 residues. Germline V CDR1 and CDR2: SSHAT, FNYEAQ (reference sequence). This CDR3 reads CASSLDRGTDTQYF. The CDR3 DNA follows: TGTGCTAGCAGCTTAGACAGGGGCACAGATACGCAGTATTTT. Full variable domain (rest looked up from reference TRBV7-7 and TRBJ2-3): GAGVSQSPRYKVTKRGQDVTLRCDPISSHATLYWYQQALGQGPEFLTYFNYEAQPDKSGLPSDRFSAERPEGSISTLTIQRTEQRDSAMYRCASSLDRGTDTQYFGPGTRLTVL.